The next 4 T cell receptor beta chains were all read from a single sample in a study of blood T cells in healthy people across ages. A second PCR of 7 to 11 cycles used a sample-barcoded 5' primer and a J-beta primer mix. Via MiXCR, TCRdb re-called the 5' RACE reads, giving one row per CDR3 protein. The profile shows 800,000 to 950,000 distinct CDR3 sequences, 25% to 30% of them singletons. These data are also associated with another study on T cells of mothers and their children.

What was sequenced was blood. The receptors were gathered from a woman aged 35 to 49 in good health.

The chain combines TRBV7-2 with TRBJ2-7; 7 positions match TRBD1. Germline V CDR1 and CDR2: SGHTA, FQGNSA. This CDR3 is built from 15 residues. The trim removed 5 bases at V and 7 bases at J, leaving 14 bases unmatched. The CDR3: CASSPRQGRYNEQYF. CDR3 coding DNA: TGTGCCAGCAGCCCCCGACAGGGAAGGTACAATGAGCAGTACTTC.

The chain has TRBV20-1 and TRBJ2-5; a possible D gene is TRBD2 (5 bases). V shed 6 bases and J shed 0 bases, with 20 bases lying between them. Germline V gene lookup returns CDR1 DFQATT and CDR2 SNEGSKA (reference sequence). The CDR3 consists of 16 residues. CDR3 region: CSADVEADYNQETQYF. The DNA for the CDR3 is TGCAGTGCCGATGTGGAGGCAGACTATAACCAAGAGACCCAGTACTTC.

This clonotype occurred once. The chain has TRBV20-1 and TRBJ2-5, with D maybe TRBD2 (7 bases). The CDR3 length is 14 residues. CDR1 DFQATT and CDR2 SNEGSKA come from the germline V gene (reference sequence). V was trimmed by 5 bases and J by 11 bases, leaving 24 bases between them. This CDR3 is CSAWGRGVGNEQYF. CDR3 nucleotides: TGCAGTGCTTGGGGGAGGGGGGTTGGCAATGAGCAGTACTTC.

This clonotype came up many times. The chain uses TRBV7-2 and TRBJ2-5, with 15 positions matching TRBD2. V lost 5 bases, J lost 5 bases, and 18 bases stayed unmatched. Looked up from germline, CDR1 is SGHTA and CDR2 is FQGNSA. The CDR3 is 20 amino acids. CDR3 region: CASSPPSEGLAGGSRETQYF. The CDR3 DNA reads TGTGCCAGCAGCCCACCGTCTGAGGGACTAGCGGGGGGATCGCGGGAGACCCAGTACTTC.